Shown below are 5 T cell receptor beta chains from a single sample sequenced in a study of post-analysis software for immune sequencing data. Incorporated into the TCR beta cDNA libraries were unique molecular identifiers, which served to reduce PCR and sequencing biases. A single record per CDR3 protein comes from TCRdb applying MiXCR to the PCR reads. Here the sample spans 150,000 to 200,000 distinct CDR3 sequences, 35% to 40% being singletons. The sample consisted of blood, taken after autologous hematopoietic stem cell transplantation. Receptors were obtained from a girl aged 5 to 17 with multiple sclerosis.

This rearrangement joins TRBV20-1 to TRBJ1-5; no clear D. Germline V gene lookup returns CDR1 DFQATT and CDR2 SNEGSKA (reference sequence). CDR3 length: 15 residues. Deletions cut 6 bases from V and 7 bases from J, with 22 bases between. CDR3 loop: CSAHVGRRANQPQHF. The CDR3 nucleotides are TGCAGTGCCCACGTAGGAAGGAGGGCGAACCAGCCCCAGCATTTT.

There are a few counts of this clonotype. The V call is TRBV6-1, the J call TRBJ1-2; no clear D. Per germline, CDR1 MNHNS and CDR2 SASEGT. This CDR3 comprises 14 residues. Trimming shortened V by 9 bases and J by 3 bases, and 17 bases separated the two germline ends. CDR3 DNA: TGTGCCAGTAACGAGGCCCGTTTCGACTATGGCTACACCTTC. The encoded protein is CASNEARFDYGYTF.

The J gene is TRBJ1-1, the V gene TRBV2; TRBD1 might be the D (5 bases). Germline values: CDR1 SNHLY, CDR2 FYNNEI. The CDR3 is made up of 15 amino acids. Trimming shortened V by 10 bases and J by 3 bases, and 21 bases separated the two germline ends. This chain's CDR3 is CATLGTSAAYTEAFF. CDR3 in DNA: TGTGCCACGCTGGGGACCTCGGCGGCCTACACTGAAGCTTTCTTT.

This clonotype was counted a few times. V gene TRBV6-1 combines with J gene TRBJ1-2, with 8 bases fitting TRBD1. The germline gives CDR1 MNHNS, CDR2 SASEGT. The CDR3 has 13 amino acids. The V and J ends lost 6 bases and 2 bases, in that order; junction bases with no gene match: 2. The CDR3 protein is CASRDRANYGYTF. In DNA form, the CDR3 reads TGTGCCAGCAGGGACAGGGCCAACTATGGCTACACCTTC.

This rearrangement joins TRBV3-1 to TRBJ2-1, with 12 bases lining up with TRBD2. After removal of 1 base from V and 4 bases from J, the junction contained 2 bases not matched to a gene. The CDR3 is 16 amino acids. Germline CDR1 is LGHDT and CDR2 is YNNKEL (reference sequence). CDR3 nucleotides: TGTGCCAGCAGCCAAGGACTAGCGGGGGCATACAATGAGCAGTTCTTC. Its translation: CASSQGLAGAYNEQFF.